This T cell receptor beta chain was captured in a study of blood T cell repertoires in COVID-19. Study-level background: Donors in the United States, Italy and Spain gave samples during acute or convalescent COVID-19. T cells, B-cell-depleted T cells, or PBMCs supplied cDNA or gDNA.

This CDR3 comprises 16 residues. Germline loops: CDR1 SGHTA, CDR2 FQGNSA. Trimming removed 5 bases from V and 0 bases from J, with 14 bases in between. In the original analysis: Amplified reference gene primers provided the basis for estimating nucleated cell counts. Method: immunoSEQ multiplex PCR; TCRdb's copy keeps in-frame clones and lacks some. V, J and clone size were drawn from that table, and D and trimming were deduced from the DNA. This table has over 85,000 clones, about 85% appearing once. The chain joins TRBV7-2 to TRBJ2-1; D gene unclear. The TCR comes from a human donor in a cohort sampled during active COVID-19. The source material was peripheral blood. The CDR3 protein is CASSPTTVGSYNEQFF. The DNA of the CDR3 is TGTGCCAGCAGCCCAACTACCGTTGGCTCCTACAATGAGCAGTTCTTC.